This T cell receptor (beta chain) came from a study of PD-L1 blockade in urothelial cancer. Germline CDR1 and CDR2: MNHEY and SVGAGI. This CDR3 is 15 amino acids long. V trimming: 6 bases; J trimming: 7 bases; junction bases outside the gene matches: 10. Remarks on this clone: Its antigen remains unidentified.

TCRdb's copy holds only in-frame clones and misses some; the assay was immunoSEQ multiplex PCR. The sample holds some 80,000 clones; about nine tenths are singletons and the top ten take 4.5% to 7%. Findings and caveats of the study: Better survival was forecast by a pretreatment blood TCR clonality below the median. More expansion of tumor-associated blood clones, seen at 3 weeks, marked durable-benefit patients.

This chain joins TRBV6-5 and TRBJ2-1; TRBD1 agrees at 9 bases. This TCR came from a woman in her 70s with urothelial cancer. Here the sequenced sample was PBMCs, taken around atezolizumab (anti-PD-L1) treatment. In DNA, the CDR3 is TGTGCCAGCAGCCCCACGGGACAGGGATTTAATGAGCAGTTCTTC. Encoded protein: CASSPTGQGFNEQFF.